One and the same sample provided the 28 T cell receptor beta chains below, sequenced in a study of OX40 agonist ivuxolimab in advanced cancers. Measured with immunoSEQ multiplex PCR; TCRdb has only the in-frame clones, and not every one. The data contain tens of thousands of clones, more than 65% of them singletons. The sequenced sample was CD4+ or CD8+ T cells sorted from blood, obtained in a trial of the OX40 agonist ivuxolimab. The receptor source for this set is an adult with an advanced solid tumor such as melanoma, head and neck, liver or kidney cancer.

CDR3 loop: CAITGGQGERRFF. The DNA of the CDR3 is TGTGCCATCACCGGGGGACAGGGGGAAAGGCGGTTCTTC. This chain uses TRBV10-3 with TRBJ2-1; 11 bases are shared with TRBD1. The V gene's germline CDR1 is ENHRY and CDR2 SYGVKD. The ends lost 7 bases at V and 15 bases at J; junction bases unmatched: 11. This CDR3 is built from 13 residues.

This clone was recorded at least ten times. This chain links TRBV2 with TRBJ1-4; a possible D gene is TRBD1 (5 bases). This CDR3 contains 15 residues. V dropped 2 bases and J dropped 7 bases, with 14 bases sitting between them. Per the germline V gene, CDR1 is SNHLY and CDR2 is FYNNEI. CDR3 coding DNA: TGTGCCAGCAGTGAAACCAAGGGGCGGGGTGAAAAACTGTTTTTT. Translated: CASSETKGRGEKLFF.

V and J are TRBV9 and TRBJ1-3; no clear D gene. CDR3 size: 16 residues. Germline V gene sequence: CDR1 SGDLS, CDR2 YYNGEE. V lost 0 bases, J lost 0 bases, and 10 bases lay in between. CDR3 amino acids: CASSVEGGYSGNTIYF. DNA of the CDR3: TGTGCCAGCAGCGTAGAGGGCGGATACTCTGGAAACACCATATATTTT.

The chain uses TRBV7-2 and TRBJ1-1, with D hard to call. Looked up from germline, CDR1 is SGHTA and CDR2 is FQGNSA. CDR3 length equals 15 residues. V shed 1 base and J shed 6 bases, with 15 bases lying between them. CDR3 protein: CASSLVGPPAAEAFF. The CDR3 DNA is TGTGCCAGCAGCTTAGTTGGACCTCCTGCAGCTGAAGCTTTCTTT.

The V call is TRBV5-1, the J call TRBJ2-1; D possibly corresponds to TRBD2 (5 bases). This CDR3 has 15 residues. V lost 3 bases, J lost 5 bases, and 15 bases lay in between. CDR1 and CDR2 from the germline V gene are SGHRS and YFSETQ. The CDR3 DNA follows: TGCGCCAGCAGCTCCTTAGGCGGGCAGCACAATGAGCAGTTCTTC. This encodes CASSSLGGQHNEQFF.

The V and J genes are TRBV4-1 and TRBJ2-2; 11 bases line up with TRBD2. Germline values: CDR1 MGHRA, CDR2 YSYEKL. The CDR3 is 22 residues long. J lost 0 bases, V lost 4 bases, and 19 bases had no gene match. The CDR3 loop reads CASSPRPLAGKLAGANTGELFF. DNA of the CDR3: TGCGCCAGCAGCCCAAGACCATTGGCAGGGAAACTAGCGGGGGCGAACACCGGGGAGCTGTTTTTT.

This chain links TRBV29-1 with TRBJ2-1, with D possibly being TRBD2 (5 bases). CDR1 and CDR2 (germline): SQVTM, ANQGSEA. CDR3 length: 13 residues. Trimming removed 7 bases at V and 9 bases at J, with 19 bases between. DNA of the CDR3: TGCAGCGCTCCTCGTGGGCATGGGAGTGAGCAGTTCTTC. Its translation: CSAPRGHGSEQFF.

The chain's CDR3 is CASSFRGASYEQYF. The CDR3 region has the DNA TGTGCCAGCAGCTTTCGGGGGGCCTCCTACGAGCAGTACTTC. This rearrangement joins TRBV7-2 to TRBJ2-7; D may be TRBD2 (7 bases). V was cut by 3 bases and J by 0 bases, with 9 bases left in between. CDR3 length equals 14 residues. Germline CDR1 and CDR2: SGHTA and FQGNSA.

CDR3 DNA: TGTGCCAGCAGCTTAGTTTCTAATGAGCAGTTCTTC. Translated, it gives CASSLVSNEQFF. The chain is built from TRBV7-2 and TRBJ2-1; D not resolved. The germline V gene has CDR1 SGHTA and CDR2 FQGNSA. This CDR3 contains 12 residues. V lost 1 base to trimming and J lost 7 bases, with 5 bases between them.

The CDR3 sequence: CASSLVGRVRGNSPLHF. The DNA of the CDR3 is TGTGCCAGCAGCTTAGTAGGCAGGGTCCGGGGGAATTCACCCCTCCACTTT. V is TRBV7-2 and J is TRBJ1-6; D might be TRBD1 (5 bases). The CDR3 covers 17 residues. Germline CDR1 is SGHTA and CDR2 is FQGNSA. V lost 1 base and J 7 bases, leaving 17 bases between the germline ends. Using reference TRBV7-2 and TRBJ1-6 for the parts outside the CDR3, the full variable domain is GAGVSQSPSNKVTEKGKDVELRCDPISGHTALYWYRQSLGQGLEFLIYFQGNSAPDKSGLPSDRFSAERTGGSVSTLTIQRTQQEDSAVYLCASSLVGRVRGNSPLHFGNGTRLTVT.

The chain recombines TRBV29-1 with TRBJ1-1; perhaps TRBD1 as D (5 bases). Looked up from germline, CDR1 is SQVTM and CDR2 is ANQGSEA. The CDR3 consists of 16 residues. V was clipped by 4 bases and J by 1 base, with 19 bases between them. CDR3 nucleotides: TGCAGCGTTGTTGGAGGGACGGTGAAATCGAACACTGAAGCTTTCTTT. It encodes CSVVGGTVKSNTEAFF.

The genes are TRBV18 and TRBJ2-7, with D unclear. Trimming cost V 3 bases and J 6 bases, with 15 bases left between them. The CDR3 is 14 residues long. The germline gives CDR1 KGHSH, CDR2 LQKENI. The DNA of the CDR3 is TGTGCCAGCTCACCGCCGGAACTACGAAGCGAGCAGTACTTC. This translates into CASSPPELRSEQYF.

The CDR3 reads CASSFDASYNEQFF. As DNA, the CDR3 is TGTGCCAGCAGCTTCGATGCCTCCTACAATGAGCAGTTCTTC. The chain links TRBV7-9 to TRBJ2-1; D uncertain. Trimming shortened V by 3 bases and J by 0 bases, and 6 bases separated the two germline ends. The CDR3 covers 14 residues. CDR1 is SEHNR and CDR2 is FQNEAQ in the germline V gene (reference sequence).

The chain's CDR3 is CASSQGPTSRETQYF. DNA for the CDR3: TGCGCCAGCAGCCAAGGCCCGACTAGTAGGGAGACCCAGTACTTC. This rearrangement joins TRBV4-3 to TRBJ2-5; D may be TRBD2 (6 bases). The CDR3 totals 15 residues. Looked up from germline, CDR1 is LGHNA and CDR2 is YSLEER. Trimming pared 1 base from V and 5 bases from J, leaving 14 bases between.

CDR3 in amino acids: CAWMEGEGYEQYF. CDR3 bases: TGTGCCTGGATGGAGGGAGAGGGTTACGAGCAGTACTTC. The chain combines TRBV30 with TRBJ2-7, with a weak D call TRBD2 (6 bases). CDR1 and CDR2 from the germline V gene are GTSNPN and SVGIG (reference sequence). This CDR3 is 13 amino acids long. The ends were cut back, 4 bases at V and 4 bases at J, with 14 bases in the middle.

The chain joins TRBV5-1 to TRBJ2-1; the match to TRBD2 covers 8 bases. This CDR3 comprises 15 residues. Unmatched junction bases numbered 9, after V lost 4 bases and J lost 6 bases. Per the germline V gene, CDR1 is SGHRS and CDR2 is YFSETQ. The CDR3 bases are TGCGCCAGCAGCCCACTGAGCGGGGGAGTCAATGAGCAGTTCTTC. Encoded protein: CASSPLSGGVNEQFF.

Written as DNA, the CDR3 is TGTGCCAGTAGTATAGCCGGAATGAACACTGAAGCTTTCTTT. Encoded protein: CASSIAGMNTEAFF. This chain uses TRBV19 with TRBJ1-1; D remains unclear. The CDR3 extends over 14 amino acids. Trimming stripped 1 base from V and 0 bases from J, with 6 bases between. Germline V gene sequence: CDR1 LNHDA, CDR2 SQIVND (reference sequence).

J is TRBJ1-3 and V is TRBV7-8; TRBD1 agrees at 8 bases. CDR1 and CDR2 from the germline V gene are SGHVS and FQNEAQ. J gave up 0 bases and V 5 bases, and 12 bases lay outside the gene matches. There are 18 residues in the CDR3. The CDR3 sequence: CASSISGQGLPSGNTIYF. The CDR3 nucleotides read TGTGCCAGCAGCATCTCCGGACAGGGCCTTCCCTCTGGAAACACCATATATTTT.

This clone has just a few counts. The chain links TRBV30 to TRBJ1-1; D is uncertain. The CDR3 consists of 12 residues. CDR1 is GTSNPN and CDR2 is SVGIG in the germline V gene (reference sequence). The V end lost 2 bases, the J end lost 7 bases, and 11 bases lay between the germline ends. CDR3 in DNA: TGTGCCTGGAGTCCCCGAACTGTTGAAGCTTTCTTT. This translates into CAWSPRTVEAFF. Full variable domain (rest looked up from reference TRBV30 and TRBJ1-1): SQTIHQWPATLVQPVGSPLSLECTVEGTSNPNLYWYRQAAGRGLQLLFYSVGIGQISSEVPQNLSASRPQDRQFILSSKKLLLSDSGFYLCAWSPRTVEAFFGQGTRLTVV.

The genes are TRBV18 and TRBJ2-2, with D perhaps TRBD2 (6 bases). The CDR3 runs 16 residues. Germline V gene data show CDR1 as KGHSH and CDR2 as LQKENI. The germline V and J ends were trimmed by 0 bases and 1 base, with 9 bases remaining between them. CDR3 nucleotide sequence: TGTGCCAGCTCACCACCGGAGGGTGGGAACACCGGGGAGCTGTTTTTT. It codes for CASSPPEGGNTGELFF. The whole variable domain, remainder taken from reference TRBV18 and TRBJ2-2, is NAGVMQNPRHLVRRRGQEARLRCSPMKGHSHVYWYRQLPEEGLKFMVYLQKENIIDESGMPKERFSAEFPKEGPSILRIQQVVRGDSAAYFCASSPPEGGNTGELFFGEGSRLTVL.

The chain joins TRBV18 to TRBJ2-7; D might be TRBD1 (6 bases). The CDR3 contains 14 residues. With 2 bases removed from V and 3 bases from J, the gap between germline ends came to 11 bases. The V gene's germline CDR1 is KGHSH and CDR2 LQKENI. The CDR3 bases are TGTGCCAGCTCACCATTGGCAGGGGACTACGAGCAGTACTTC. Translation: CASSPLAGDYEQYF.

The chain links TRBV28 to TRBJ2-5; D possibly corresponds to TRBD1 (5 bases). The V gene's germline CDR1 is MDHEN and CDR2 SYDVKM. There are 14 residues in the CDR3. V shed 5 bases and J shed 2 bases, with 12 bases lying between them. As DNA, the CDR3 is TGTGCCAGCAGTCCGTCCAGGGTTCAAGAGACCCAGTACTTC. Its protein product is CASSPSRVQETQYF.

The chain couples TRBV7-2 to TRBJ2-5; 8 bases are shared with TRBD2. This CDR3 spans 16 amino acids. Trimming took 1 base from V and 3 from J; bases not matched to a gene: 7. Germline V CDR1 and CDR2: SGHTA, FQGNSA. The CDR3, as DNA: TGTGCCAGCAGCTTAGAGGCCAGCGGGGGTAAAGAGACCCAGTACTTC. Protein sequence: CASSLEASGGKETQYF.

The chain employs TRBV28 and TRBJ1-1; 7 bases match TRBD1. This CDR3 spans 14 amino acids. The junction had 7 bases not matched to a gene; V was cut back by 5 bases and J by 4 bases. Germline-derived CDR1 and CDR2 are MDHEN and SYDVKM. DNA of the CDR3: TGTGCCAGCAGTACGACAGGGTTGGCCACTGAAGCTTTCTTT. Amino acid sequence: CASSTTGLATEAFF.

This clone was detected only once. The chain carries TRBV25-1 and TRBJ2-2; D gene unclear. Deletions cut 6 bases from V and 2 bases from J, with 13 bases between. Per germline, CDR1 MGHDK and CDR2 SYGVNS. This CDR3 has 15 residues. The CDR3 DNA follows: TGTGCCAGCAGAGCGACTTCCACAAACACCGGGGAGCTGTTTTTT. It codes for CASRATSTNTGELFF.

This chain links TRBV6-6 with TRBJ2-6; D is uncertain. The CDR3 is 14 amino acids. Trimming cost V 7 bases and J 2 bases, with 9 bases left between them. Germline lookup yields CDR1 MNHNY and CDR2 SVGAGI (reference sequence). As DNA, the CDR3 is TGTGCCAGCAACCCCCTTCCTGGGGCCAACGTCCTGACTTTC. This gives the protein CASNPLPGANVLTF.

The rearrangement links TRBV6-5 to TRBJ2-7, with D perhaps TRBD1 (5 bases). The CDR3 extends over 12 amino acids. The ends were cut back, 6 bases at V and 4 bases at J, with 10 bases in the middle. The germline V gene encodes CDR1 MNHEY and CDR2 SVGAGI. CDR3 loop: CASSSHRYEQYF. The CDR3 DNA reads TGTGCCAGCAGCTCCCACAGGTACGAGCAGTACTTC.

The rearrangement joins TRBV12-2 to TRBJ1-4. TRBV12-2 is a pseudogene. CDR3 length: 16 residues. The CDR3 protein is CARDPAAGTDNEKLFF. Here the CDR3 DNA reads TGTGCAAGGGACCCCGCTGCCGGGACGGATAATGAAAAACTGTTTTTT.